The sequence of this T cell receptor beta chain was determined in a study of shared clonotypes between healthy human individuals (dated by TCRdb to the early 2020s). Study-wide context: The cohort included three men and a couple of women between 18 and 49 years of age. Between about 0.85 and 9.5 billion PBMCs per donor were obtained by leukapheresis. For each donor, CD4 naive and CD4 memory were each run on three plates, CD8 naive on two plates, and CD8 memory on one plate. To estimate repertoire size and how much clonotype sharing occurs between individuals, the study deeply sequenced the blood TCR repertoires of about 5 healthy adults. Libraries were prepared and TCR repertoires were sequenced by different laboratories using diverse techniques, in order to increase sequencing depth and limit assay-specific biases.

Comments on this clone: The clone's antigen remains unknown. One base away there is no much larger clone; base qualities are not given.

Using the deep immunoSEQ assay, TCR CDR3 regions were amplified from genomic DNA by multiplex PCR. Extracted genomic DNA from each cell subset was distributed evenly across all wells of several immunoSEQ 96-well plates, and each plate was treated as a replicate. For sorted subsets, each replicate PCR was loaded with about 0.2 ug genomic DNA, equivalent to about 30,000 T cell genomes. Purified libraries were measured with a Qubit 3.0 fluorometer, size-checked on a Bioanalyzer 2100, and measured again with the KAPA Library Quantification kit. Every immunoSEQ 96-well plate was sequenced on a separate single-read 150-cycle Illumina NextSeq 550 flow cell. Regarding the original processing steps: Because the immunoSEQ output held only junctional sequences and lacked quality scores, the filtering could not match the filtering applied to full-length reads. To assign V/J genes and CDR3, sequences were annotated using PyIR, a Python wrapper for IgBLAST v1.9, with IMGT germline references. Any read was removed if the V/J assignment was weak (E-value above 1e-6), the CDR3 was missing, or the read contained stop codons, out-of-frame junctions, or ambiguous translated residues. V3J clonotypes were defined by identical inferred V gene, J gene, and CDR3 amino acid sequence. To compute the percentage overlap between repertoires, the number of shared unique clonotypes was divided by the size of the smaller repertoire. Three approaches were used to assess repertoire richness: RTK rarefaction, the Chao1 estimator, and Recon v2.1 estimates of unobserved clonotypes. OLGA was used to compute generation probabilities for all TCRbeta clonotypes that the gDNA method yielded from four donors. Entries here come from immuneACCESS through TCRdb and include only in-frame sequences with V and J called. Some clones fail to appear in such tables; in the studies checked, an unresolved V gene covers under half of the shortfall, and the cause of the remainder is unknown. V and J calls and clone size are those listed in that table; D and trimming were worked out from the DNA. For this sample the table gives about 1.1 million clones, of which about 80% were detected only once. The biggest ten clones account for roughly 0.55% of the sample.

What the research found in general, with its limitations: The genetic and exposure-history diversity represented was limited by the small number of donors. Compared with non-shared clonotypes, clonotypes shared by all four sorted-subset donors had higher generation probabilities. Rarefaction of sorted-subset datasets indicated incomplete sequencing despite the large sequencing depth. Larger estimated clonotype richness was generally found for naive subsets than for memory subsets. Roughly 5% of naive CD4, 3% to 4% of naive CD8, roughly 2.5% of memory CD4, and about 0.4% of memory CD8 clonotypes were shared across several donors. Pairwise subsampling indicated that sequencing depth was expected to affect the degree of clonotype sharing among donors. Sampling was restricted to blood, and TCR repertoires in tissue are likely to differ from TCR repertoires in blood.

Healthy HIV-negative adults with no recently reported acute infections or vaccinations were included as donors. Every donor was a Caucasian adult residing in Nashville, Tennessee, USA. Magnetic negative selection was used to enrich CD4+ T cells, after which naive cells were positively selected on CD45RA and the negative fraction became the memory subset. Blood was collected by leukapheresis, and PBMCs were isolated by Ficoll-Histopaque density gradient centrifugation and then cryopreserved in liquid nitrogen vapor phase. Analytical flow cytometry was used to check the purity and quantity of every magnetically sorted T cell population. Each sorted fraction had its genomic DNA isolated and then quantified by UV absorbance on a Nanodrop 2000c. V gives up 7 bases and J gives up 1 base, and the segment between their germline ends measures 16 bases. From cysteine to phenylalanine, the CDR3 is 15 amino acids long. This entry keeps only the CDR3 DNA: 45 bases, framed from base 1. CDR1 and CDR2 were assigned from the germline V gene (reference sequence) as SEHNR and FQNEAQ.

The rearranged chain carries TRBV7-9 and TRBJ1-1; a weak D assignment points to TRBD1 (6 bases agree). This TCR derives from a man aged 18 to 30 in good health. Some clones in this sample may be carry-over from other donors' samples. Sample: memory CD4+ T cells from PBMCs. The cell subset or site label corresponds to: CD45RA-negative fraction. The CDR3 protein: CASTLGGGRNTEAFF. The nucleotide sequence is TGTGCCAGCACCCTAGGGGGGGGCAGGAACACTGAAGCTTTCTTT.